One sample yielded the 24 T cell receptor beta chains listed below, sequenced in a study of T cell changes during pregnancy in multiple sclerosis. Assay: immunoSEQ multiplex PCR; the TCRdb copy retains only in-frame clones and omits some. The data show tens of thousands of clones, 90% seen once. Sequencing was performed on peripheral blood, taken in the third trimester of pregnancy. These TCRs come from a female donor with multiple sclerosis, enrolled in a pregnancy study.

The gene calls are TRBV7-9 and TRBJ2-1, with D possibly being TRBD2 (5 bases). This CDR3 comprises 15 residues. V lost 7 bases and J 0 bases, leaving 13 bases between the germline ends. Germline CDR1 is SEHNR and CDR2 is FQNEAQ (reference sequence). CDR3 in amino acids: CASNFRDLSYNEQFF. CDR3 DNA sequence: TGTGCCAGCAACTTCCGGGATCTCTCCTACAATGAGCAGTTCTTC.

This chain links TRBV30 with TRBJ2-3; possible D gene TRBD1, 6 bases. CDR1 GTSNPN and CDR2 SVGIG come from the germline V gene (reference sequence). Trimming stripped 5 bases from V and 0 bases from J, with 12 bases between. This CDR3 is built from 14 residues. The CDR3 region is CAWARQVSTDTQYF. The DNA for the CDR3 is TGTGCCTGGGCCCGACAGGTTAGCACAGATACGCAGTATTTT.

The J gene is TRBJ2-3, the V gene TRBV29-1, with D possibly matching TRBD1 (5 bases). The germline V gene encodes CDR1 SQVTM and CDR2 ANQGSEA. CDR3 size: 13 residues. V was trimmed by 5 bases and J by 6 bases, leaving 15 bases between them. For the CDR3, the DNA is TGCAGCGTTAGGGGATTGGGCGTCGATACGCAGTATTTT. It translates to CSVRGLGVDTQYF.

The chain joins TRBV7-2 to TRBJ2-5; no firm D call. This CDR3 is 13 amino acids long. The germline V gene has CDR1 SGHTA and CDR2 FQGNSA. V was clipped by 5 bases and J by 7 bases, with 14 bases between them. The CDR3 sequence is CASSRVRSGTQYF. The CDR3 coding sequence is TGTGCCAGCAGCCGAGTTCGGTCGGGGACCCAGTACTTC.

The chain joins TRBV20-1 to TRBJ2-5; D not resolved. The V gene lost 5 bases and the J gene lost 2 bases, with 3 bases spanning the gap. The germline V gene encodes CDR1 DFQATT and CDR2 SNEGSKA (reference sequence). This CDR3 is built from 10 residues. The CDR3 sequence: CSALQETQYF. The CDR3 DNA sequence: TGCAGTGCTCTACAAGAGACCCAGTACTTC.

This clone was seen only once. This sequence joins TRBV19 and TRBJ1-2; D is possibly TRBD1 (6 bases). This CDR3 has 14 amino acids. The V gene lost 3 bases and the J gene lost 4 bases, with 12 bases spanning the gap. Germline V CDR1 and CDR2: LNHDA, SQIVND (reference sequence). CDR3 in amino acids: CASSIIPGVYGYTF. CDR3 coding DNA: TGTGCCAGTAGTATTATTCCAGGGGTCTATGGCTACACCTTC.

This chain joins TRBV5-6 and TRBJ1-1; weak D call: TRBD1 (6 bases). Germline-derived CDR1 and CDR2 are SGHDT and YYEEEE. The CDR3 is 15 residues long. Deletions cut 2 bases from V and 5 bases from J, with 16 bases between. CDR3 loop: CASSLPGVRRTEAFF. The CDR3 nucleotides are TGTGCCAGCAGCTTACCAGGGGTTAGACGGACTGAAGCTTTCTTT.

This clone was observed a few times. The gene calls are TRBV6-5 and TRBJ2-7, with D maybe TRBD2 (5 bases). Deletions cut 2 bases from V and 5 bases from J, with 10 bases between. Germline V CDR1 and CDR2: MNHEY, SVGAGI. The CDR3 is made up of 13 amino acids. CDR3 region: CASSYDAGNEQYF. CDR3 DNA: TGTGCCAGCAGTTACGACGCCGGGAACGAGCAGTACTTC.

This clone was seen a handful of times. The J gene is TRBJ1-1, the V gene TRBV7-9; D is unclear. The CDR3 extends over 12 amino acids. V gave up 3 bases and J gave up 11 bases, with 13 bases separating them. Germline V lookup: CDR1 SEHNR, CDR2 FQNEAQ (reference sequence). The CDR3 nucleotides are TGTGCCAGCAGCTTCGGACTGCCAGCGGCTTTCTTT. It encodes CASSFGLPAAFF.

This chain uses TRBV2 with TRBJ2-7; D is perhaps TRBD1 (6 bases). Looked up from germline, CDR1 is SNHLY and CDR2 is FYNNEI. This CDR3 has 13 residues. V lost 8 bases, J lost 5 bases, and 16 bases lay in between. As DNA, the CDR3 is TGTGCCAGCTATAATACAGGGAGCAACGAGCAGTACTTC. Translating it yields CASYNTGSNEQYF.

The chain carries TRBV7-3 and TRBJ1-2; TRBD1 might be the D (6 bases). Trimming cost V 5 bases and J 8 bases, with 15 bases left between them. Germline CDR1 SGHTA, CDR2 FQGTGA. CDR3 length: 13 amino acids. The CDR3 loop is CASSQQGERGYTF. The CDR3 DNA reads TGTGCCAGCAGCCAACAGGGCGAGAGGGGCTACACCTTC.

V usage is TRBV7-2 and J usage is TRBJ2-3; 7 positions match TRBD2. The CDR3 is made up of 16 amino acids. J gave up 2 bases and V 0 bases, and 5 bases lay outside the gene matches. Germline CDR1 SGHTA, CDR2 FQGNSA. The CDR3 coding sequence is TGTGCCAGCAGCTTAGCATCTAGCGGCAACACAGATACGCAGTATTTT. Translated, it gives CASSLASSGNTDTQYF.

The gene calls are TRBV4-2 and TRBJ1-1, with 10 bases identical to TRBD1. The CDR3 sequence is 16 residues long. V trimming: 2 bases; J trimming: 8 bases; junction bases outside the gene matches: 11. CDR1 and CDR2 from the germline V gene are LGHNA and YNFKEQ. In DNA, the CDR3 is TGTGCCAGCAGCCAACTCGGACAGGGGGGCATCTTAGAAGCTTTCTTT. The encoded protein is CASSQLGQGGILEAFF.

The gene calls are TRBV27 and TRBJ2-1; the D gene is possibly TRBD1 (6 bases). The CDR3 has 14 residues. V was cut by 5 bases and J by 10 bases, with 18 bases left in between. In germline, CDR1 is MNHEY, CDR2 SMNVEV (reference sequence). CDR3 amino acids: CASSKTTGSREQFF. The DNA for the CDR3 is TGTGCCAGCAGTAAGACAACAGGGTCCCGGGAGCAGTTCTTC.

This chain uses TRBV6-5 with TRBJ2-3; D is perhaps TRBD1 (6 bases). The CDR3 has 14 amino acids. CDR1 is MNHEY and CDR2 is SVGAGI in the germline V gene. Trimming cost V 6 bases and J 2 bases, with 12 bases left between them. CDR3 sequence reads: CASRRGHLTDTQYF. The CDR3 region has the DNA TGTGCCAGCAGAAGGGGACACCTCACAGATACGCAGTATTTT.

As DNA, the CDR3 is TGTGCCAGCAACTCATTGGGGGCTTCACCCCTCCACTTT. Its protein product is CASNSLGASPLHF. The chain is built from TRBV9 and TRBJ1-6, with D possibly TRBD1 on 6 matching bases. The germline V gene encodes CDR1 SGDLS and CDR2 YYNGEE. The V gene lost 6 bases and the J gene lost 9 bases, with 13 bases spanning the gap. This CDR3 is built from 13 residues.

The J gene is TRBJ2-7, the V gene TRBV29-1; 10 bases line up with TRBD1. The CDR3 loop spans 14 amino acids. CDR1 and CDR2 (germline): SQVTM, ANQGSEA. V was pared by 6 bases and J by 2 bases, with 7 bases of the junction left unmatched. CDR3 bases: TGCAGCGTAAAGGCCGGGACAGGGGCCTACGAGCAGTACTTC. Its protein is CSVKAGTGAYEQYF.

The chain joins TRBV21-1 to TRBJ1-1. TRBV21-1 is a pseudogene locus. The CDR3 spans 17 residues. The CDR3 loop is CASSIKLAEGSCTEAFF. DNA of the CDR3: TGTGCCAGCAGCATCAAACTGGCAGAGGGTTCGTGCACTGAAGCTTTCTTT.

Only a few counts were recorded for this clone. The CDR3 spells CASSTVIMYF. The CDR3 DNA sequence: TGCGCCAGCAGCACGGTCATAATGTACTTC. This chain links TRBV10-1 with TRBJ2-7; D is undetermined. Germline lookup yields CDR1 WNHNN and CDR2 SYGVQD (reference sequence). V lost 6 bases to trimming and J lost 12 bases, with 12 bases between them. This CDR3 spans 10 amino acids.

The rearrangement joins TRBV7-2 to TRBJ1-2; D ambiguous. Trimming left V 3 bases short and J 5 bases short, with 16 bases between. The CDR3 has 15 amino acids. Germline V lookup: CDR1 SGHTA, CDR2 FQGNSA. This CDR3 is CASSLRNIGIYGYTF. CDR3 in DNA: TGTGCCAGCAGCTTGAGGAATATAGGCATTTATGGCTACACCTTC.

The chain combines TRBV30 with TRBJ2-7, with D possibly matching TRBD2 (7 bases). Trimming stripped 0 bases from V and 9 bases from J, with 15 bases between. This CDR3 has 13 amino acids. Germline CDR1 is GTSNPN and CDR2 is SVGIG (reference sequence). CDR3 in DNA: TGTGCCTGGAGTGTAAGGGGGGGTTCGGGGCAGTACTTC. Amino acids: CAWSVRGGSGQYF.

On this clone: One end of the junction varies from germline; a read error may be responsible. V is TRBV5-8 and J is TRBJ2-7; 7 bases match TRBD1. CDR1 is SGHTS and CDR2 is YDEGEE in the germline V gene. This CDR3 is built from 14 residues. The DNA of the CDR3 is TGTGCCAGCACCTTGATACAGGGGCCCTACGAGCAGTACTTC. This encodes CASTLIQGPYEQYF.

The chain employs TRBV6-4 and TRBJ1-3, with 9 bases identical to TRBD1. The CDR3 covers 18 residues. Trimming cost V 2 bases and J 0 bases; bases outside gene matches: 8. Germline CDR1 is MRHNA and CDR2 is SNTAGT. The CDR3 DNA reads TGTGCCAGCAGTGACCGGGACAGGGTTAACCTCTCTGGAAACACCATATATTTT. Protein: CASSDRDRVNLSGNTIYF.

As for this clone: The junction departs from the called germline gene at one end, perhaps through a read error. The rearrangement links TRBV11-2 to TRBJ1-5; TRBD1 is a possible D gene (5 bases). This CDR3 is 16 amino acids long. Per the germline V gene, CDR1 is SGHAT and CDR2 is FQNNGV. In nucleotides, the CDR3 is TGTGCCAGCAGCGTAGACGGGAGGGGCGGCAATCAGCCCCAGCATTTT. Translation gives CASSVDGRGGNQPQHF.